Shown below are 5 T cell receptor beta chains from a single sample sequenced in a study of blood T cell repertoires in COVID-19. Sequencing used immunoSEQ multiplex PCR; TCRdb keeps in-frame clones, though not all of them. The data hold tens of thousands of clones, with roughly 80% observed a single time. The specimen sequenced was peripheral blood. The receptors derive from a man in his 70s with acute or convalescent COVID-19.

This clone was observed a single time. The rearrangement joins TRBV6-4 to TRBJ1-2; D remains ambiguous. CDR3 length: 14 residues. Trimming removed 1 base from V and 0 bases from J, with 6 bases in between. Germline V CDR1 and CDR2: MRHNA, SNTAGT. Here the CDR3 DNA reads TGTGCCAGCAGTGACTACCCGGCTAACTATGGCTACACCTTC. Translation gives CASSDYPANYGYTF.

J is TRBJ1-3 and V is TRBV7-9, with a tentative D call TRBD1 (6 bases). The CDR3 covers 14 residues. CDR1 is SEHNR, CDR2 FQNEAQ, per germline (reference sequence). Trimming cost V 5 bases and J 3 bases, with 11 bases left between them. The CDR3 sequence is CASSHQGRGNTIYF. The CDR3 nucleotides are TGTGCCAGCAGCCATCAGGGGCGTGGAAACACCATATATTTT.

This clone is a singleton in its sample. V gene TRBV10-1 combines with J gene TRBJ1-1; 8 bases agree with TRBD1. This CDR3 contains 17 residues. V lost 3 bases to trimming and J lost 3 bases; unmatched junction nucleotides: 12. Germline values: CDR1 WNHNN, CDR2 SYGVQD (reference sequence). CDR3 coding DNA: TGCGCCAGCAGTGACCCCGGATCGACAGGGGAGTACACTGAAGCTTTCTTT. Protein sequence: CASSDPGSTGEYTEAFF.

The chain recombines TRBV3-1 (or the pseudogene TRBV3-2) with TRBJ2-4, with D possibly TRBD2 on 7 matching bases. The CDR3 runs to 15 residues. V lost 4 bases and J 4 bases, leaving 14 bases between the germline ends. CDR1 and CDR2 from the germline V gene are LGHDT and YNNKEL (reference sequence). The CDR3 is CASSRRGGPKNIQYF. The CDR3 DNA is TGTGCCAGCAGCCGGAGGGGGGGACCAAAAAACATTCAGTACTTC.

The chain is built from TRBV4-1 and TRBJ1-4, with 7 bases aligning to TRBD1. V lost 1 base, J lost 7 bases, and 9 bases stayed unmatched. Germline lookup yields CDR1 MGHRA and CDR2 YSYEKL. The CDR3 extends over 16 amino acids. The CDR3 DNA sequence: TGCGCCAGCAGCCAAGGGGACAGCGGGCTAAGTGAAAAACTGTTTTTT. It codes for CASSQGDSGLSEKLFF.